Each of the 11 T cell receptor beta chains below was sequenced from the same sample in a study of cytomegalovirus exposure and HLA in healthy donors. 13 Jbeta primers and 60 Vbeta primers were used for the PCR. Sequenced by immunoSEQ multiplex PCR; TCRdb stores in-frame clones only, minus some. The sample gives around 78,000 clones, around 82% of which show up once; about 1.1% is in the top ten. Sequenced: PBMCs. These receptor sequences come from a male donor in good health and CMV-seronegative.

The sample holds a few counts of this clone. The CDR3 nucleotides read TGTGCCAGCAGTGTAAGCCCATACACTGAAGCTTTCTTT. This sequence encodes CASSVSPYTEAFF. The V and J genes are TRBV6-1 and TRBJ1-1; D not certain. CDR1 and CDR2 (germline): MNHNS, SASEGT. The V end lost 4 bases, the J end lost 3 bases, and 9 bases lay between the germline ends. The CDR3 runs to 13 residues.

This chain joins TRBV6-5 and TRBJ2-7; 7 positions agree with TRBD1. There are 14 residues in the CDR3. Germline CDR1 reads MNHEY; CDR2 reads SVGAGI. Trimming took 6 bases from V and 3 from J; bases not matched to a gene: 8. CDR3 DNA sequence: TGTGCCAGCAGAAAAAGACAGGGATTCTACGAGCAGTACTTC. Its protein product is CASRKRQGFYEQYF.

The CDR3 loop is CASSQDPTGQPQHF. CDR3 sequence (DNA): TGCGCCAGCAGCCAAGATCCCACGGGTCAGCCCCAGCATTTT. This rearrangement joins TRBV4-1 to TRBJ1-5, with D hard to call. The CDR3 is 14 amino acids. Germline CDR1 MGHRA, CDR2 YSYEKL. V gave up 0 bases and J gave up 6 bases, with 9 bases separating them.

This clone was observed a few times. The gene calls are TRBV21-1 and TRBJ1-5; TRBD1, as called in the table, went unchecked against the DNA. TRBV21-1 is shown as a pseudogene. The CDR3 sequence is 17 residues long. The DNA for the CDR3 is TGTGCCAGCAGCAACAGCGGACAGGGGTACGTCCATCAGCCCCAGCATTTT. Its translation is CASSNSGQGYVHQPQHF.

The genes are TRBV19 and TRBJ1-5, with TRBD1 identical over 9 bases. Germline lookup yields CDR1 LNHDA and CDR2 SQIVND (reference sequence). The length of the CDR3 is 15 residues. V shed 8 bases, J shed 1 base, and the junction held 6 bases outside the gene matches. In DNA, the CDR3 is TGTGCCAGTCGGACAGGGGTCGGCAGCAATCAGCCCCAGCATTTT. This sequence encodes CASRTGVGSNQPQHF.

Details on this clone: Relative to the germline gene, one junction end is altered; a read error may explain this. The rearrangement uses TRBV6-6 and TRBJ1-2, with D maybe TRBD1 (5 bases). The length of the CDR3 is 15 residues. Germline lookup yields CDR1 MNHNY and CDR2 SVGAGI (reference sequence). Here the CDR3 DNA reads TGTGCCAGCAGTAACGGACGGCAGGGTATCAATGGCTACCCCTTC. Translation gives CASSNGRQGINGYPF.

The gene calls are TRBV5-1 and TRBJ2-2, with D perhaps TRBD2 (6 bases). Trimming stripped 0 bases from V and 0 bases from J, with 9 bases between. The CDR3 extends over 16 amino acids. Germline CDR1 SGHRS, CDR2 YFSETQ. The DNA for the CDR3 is TGCGCCAGCAGCTTGGGCGGGGTGACGAACACCGGGGAGCTGTTTTTT. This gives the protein CASSLGGVTNTGELFF. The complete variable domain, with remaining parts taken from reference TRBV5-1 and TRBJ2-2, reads KAGVTQTPRYLIKTRGQQVTLSCSPISGHRSVSWYQQTPGQGLQFLFEYFSETQRNKGNFPGRFSGRQFSNSRSEMNVSTLELGDSALYLCASSLGGVTNTGELFFGEGSRLTVL.

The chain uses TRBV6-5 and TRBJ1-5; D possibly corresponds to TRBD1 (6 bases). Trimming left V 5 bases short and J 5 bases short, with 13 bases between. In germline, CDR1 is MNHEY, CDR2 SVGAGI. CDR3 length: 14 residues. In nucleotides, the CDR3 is TGTGCCAGCAGTCGTGACAGGAAAGATCAGCCCCAGCATTTT. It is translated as CASSRDRKDQPQHF.

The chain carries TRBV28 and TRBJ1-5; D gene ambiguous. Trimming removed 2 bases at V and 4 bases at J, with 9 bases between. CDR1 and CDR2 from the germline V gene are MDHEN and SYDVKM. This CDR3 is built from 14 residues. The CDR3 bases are TGTGCCAGCAGTTTAAGCGTAGAGAATCAGCCCCAGCATTTT. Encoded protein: CASSLSVENQPQHF.

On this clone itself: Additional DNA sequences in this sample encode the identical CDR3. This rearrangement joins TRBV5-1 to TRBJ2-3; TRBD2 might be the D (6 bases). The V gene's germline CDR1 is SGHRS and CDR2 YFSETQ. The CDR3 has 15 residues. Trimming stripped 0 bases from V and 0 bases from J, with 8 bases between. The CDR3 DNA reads TGCGCCAGCAGCTTGGACGGAGGGAGCACAGATACGCAGTATTTT. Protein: CASSLDGGSTDTQYF.

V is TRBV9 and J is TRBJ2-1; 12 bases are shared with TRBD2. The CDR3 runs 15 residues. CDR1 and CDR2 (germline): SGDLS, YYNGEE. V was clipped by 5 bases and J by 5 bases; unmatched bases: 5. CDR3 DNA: TGTGCCAGCAGTCGACTAGCGGGGGCGAACAATGAGCAGTTCTTC. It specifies CASSRLAGANNEQFF.